The 25 T cell receptor beta chains below all came from one sample that was sequenced in a study of cytomegalovirus exposure and HLA in healthy donors. The study ran its PCR with 60 Vbeta and 13 Jbeta primers. Assay: immunoSEQ multiplex PCR; the TCRdb copy retains only in-frame clones and omits some. The repertoire holds tens of thousands of clones, with about 64% as singletons. The sequenced sample consisted of PBMCs. The source of these receptors is a male donor in good health and CMV-seropositive.

The rearrangement uses TRBV7-9 and TRBJ2-7; D not certain. The germline V gene has CDR1 SEHNR and CDR2 FQNEAQ (reference sequence). Trimming removed 8 bases at V and 4 bases at J, with 9 bases between. The CDR3 has 11 residues. The DNA for the CDR3 is TGTGCCAGCCGGAGTGGATACGAGCAGTACTTC. This encodes CASRSGYEQYF.

This clone was counted a single time. The V and J genes are TRBV29-1 and TRBJ1-1; maybe TRBD1 (6 bases). The length of the CDR3 is 17 residues. Trimming took 0 bases from V and 1 from J, leaving 18 bases between them. Per the germline V gene, CDR1 is SQVTM and CDR2 is ANQGSEA. The CDR3 DNA follows: TGCAGCGTTGAAGATCTTCAGGGGCCCGAGTGGAACACTGAAGCTTTCTTT. The encoded protein is CSVEDLQGPEWNTEAFF.

This clone was recorded only once. The chain carries TRBV2 and TRBJ1-2, with D unresolved. Germline loops: CDR1 SNHLY, CDR2 FYNNEI. V lost 3 bases and J lost 5, with 13 bases in between. This CDR3 has 14 amino acids. The CDR3 DNA is TGTGCCAGCAGTGACTCCAGAATAAATTATGGCTACACCTTC. Its protein product is CASSDSRINYGYTF.

The chain is built from TRBV4-1 and TRBJ1-2; 8 bases are shared with TRBD1. V shed 2 bases and J 10 bases; nucleotides not matched to a gene: 15. Germline CDR1 and CDR2: MGHRA and YSYEKL. This CDR3 is 16 amino acids long. CDR3 bases: TGCGCCAGCAGCCAAAGCGGTCAGGGGGCGTTGGTTGTCTACACCTTC. Encoded protein: CASSQSGQGALVVYTF.

In its sample, this clone was seen a few times. The V and J genes are TRBV15 and TRBJ1-2; D is unresolved. The CDR3 covers 15 residues. Germline CDR1 LNHNV, CDR2 YYDKDF (reference sequence). Trimming cost V 3 bases and J 1 base, with 12 bases left between them. The CDR3 spells CATSSTEFLNYGYTF. The CDR3 DNA sequence: TGTGCCACCAGCAGTACGGAGTTCCTTAACTATGGCTACACCTTC.

The V and J genes are TRBV6-5 and TRBJ1-5, with 9 nucleotides matching TRBD1. The trim removed 5 bases at V and 3 bases at J, leaving 5 bases unmatched. CDR1 is MNHEY, CDR2 SVGAGI, per germline. The CDR3 totals 15 residues. DNA of the CDR3: TGTGCCAGCAGTCCCGGGACAGGGATCAATCAGCCCCAGCATTTT. As protein: CASSPGTGINQPQHF.

This clone was found once. The chain couples TRBV13 to TRBJ1-5; D possibly corresponds to TRBD1 (5 bases). Germline CDR1 and CDR2: PRHDT and FYEKMQ (reference sequence). V was clipped by 0 bases and J by 5 bases, with 11 bases between them. CDR3 length: 15 residues. The CDR3 nucleotides are TGTGCCAGCAGCTTAGGGGCAGGGTTGGATCAGCCCCAGCATTTT. Its protein product is CASSLGAGLDQPQHF. The full variable domain, with the rest looked up from reference TRBV13 and TRBJ1-5, is AAGVIQSPRHLIKEKRETATLKCYPIPRHDTVYWYQQGPGQDPQFLISFYEKMQSDKGSIPDRFSAQQFSDYHSELNMSSLELGDSALYFCASSLGAGLDQPQHFGDGTRLSIL.

This clone was found a few times. The chain is built from TRBV28 and TRBJ2-1; D may be TRBD2 (6 bases). This CDR3 is 15 amino acids long. Trimming removed 5 bases from V and 9 bases from J, with 20 bases in between. Germline-derived CDR1 and CDR2 are MDHEN and SYDVKM. The DNA of the CDR3 is TGTGCCAGCAGTCCCGTGGCCATTCACGGGGGTGAGCAGTTCTTC. It is translated as CASSPVAIHGGEQFF.

The chain has TRBV6-5 and TRBJ2-7; 9 bases are shared with TRBD1. The germline gives CDR1 MNHEY, CDR2 SVGAGI. The V and J ends lost 0 bases and 3 bases, in that order; junction bases with no gene match: 3. The CDR3 has 15 amino acids. The chain's CDR3 is CASSYSGTGIYEQYF. In DNA, the CDR3 is TGTGCCAGCAGTTACTCCGGGACAGGGATCTACGAGCAGTACTTC.

The CDR3 is CATSRETGVYEQYF. The CDR3 DNA sequence: TGTGCCACCAGCAGAGAAACAGGAGTCTACGAGCAGTACTTC. The rearrangement uses TRBV15 and TRBJ2-7, with TRBD1 as a possible D gene (5 bases). Trimming pared 0 bases from V and 3 bases from J, leaving 9 bases between. Per the germline V gene, CDR1 is LNHNV and CDR2 is YYDKDF (reference sequence). This CDR3 is 14 amino acids long.

The V and J genes are TRBV14 and TRBJ1-2; the match to TRBD1 covers 12 bases. Per germline, CDR1 SGHDN and CDR2 FVKESK. The CDR3 length is 19 residues. V gave up 3 bases and J gave up 4 bases; unmatched junction bases: 15. The CDR3 nucleotides read TGTGCCAGCAGCCAGACCGGGCCGGGACAGGGGGCCTCACTCTATGGCTACACCTTC. Protein: CASSQTGPGQGASLYGYTF.

The chain carries TRBV6-1 and TRBJ1-5; D call uncertain. V was cut by 8 bases and J by 5 bases, with 13 bases left in between. This CDR3 contains 13 residues. Germline assignment: CDR1 MNHNS and CDR2 SASEGT. CDR3 coding DNA: TGTGCCAGCCTACACGGGGTCGATCAGCCCCAGCATTTT. Residues: CASLHGVDQPQHF.

The chain employs TRBV6-1 and TRBJ1-6; TRBD1 matches 10 bases. CDR1 and CDR2 (germline): MNHNS, SASEGT. V lost 11 bases to trimming and J lost 6 bases; unmatched junction nucleotides: 7. The CDR3 sequence is 14 residues long. The CDR3 protein is CASLRDRGNSPLHF. The CDR3 DNA reads TGTGCCTCCTTACGGGACAGGGGTAATTCACCCCTCCACTTT.

This clone was seen only a few times. The chain carries TRBV10-3 and TRBJ1-2; D is unresolved. Looked up from germline, CDR1 is ENHRY and CDR2 is SYGVKD. The CDR3 has 15 residues. V shed 0 bases and J shed 4 bases, with 12 bases lying between them. CDR3 in amino acids: CAISESGSETYGYTF. CDR3 bases: TGTGCCATCAGTGAGTCGGGCAGTGAGACCTATGGCTACACCTTC.

This rearrangement joins TRBV7-6 to TRBJ1-2; D is unclear. The germline V gene has CDR1 SGHVS and CDR2 FNYEAQ. This CDR3 has 12 residues. V was pared by 4 bases and J by 8 bases, with 11 bases between. CDR3 sequence reads: CASSSSRGGYTF. The CDR3 region has the DNA TGTGCCAGCAGCTCTAGCAGAGGAGGCTACACCTTC.

The chain is built from TRBV7-9 and TRBJ2-6, with D hard to call. Trimming took off 2 bases at V and 4 bases at J, with 9 bases between the two ends. This CDR3 contains 15 residues. CDR1 SEHNR and CDR2 FQNEAQ come from the germline V gene (reference sequence). The chain's CDR3 is CASSLLISGANVLTF. DNA for the CDR3: TGTGCCAGCAGCTTATTAATCTCCGGGGCCAACGTCCTGACTTTC.

This clone was seen a handful of times. This chain connects TRBV4-1 to TRBJ1-4, with TRBD1 identical over 9 bases. Germline V gene lookup returns CDR1 MGHRA and CDR2 YSYEKL. The CDR3 is 14 amino acids. The junction had 7 bases not matched to a gene; V was cut back by 3 bases and J by 11 bases. CDR3 sequence: CASSQGQGAAKLFF. The DNA of the CDR3 is TGCGCCAGCAGCCAGGGACAGGGCGCAGCCAAACTGTTTTTT.

This clone was picked up a small number of times. V usage is TRBV27 and J usage is TRBJ1-2; a possible D gene is TRBD1 (5 bases). CDR3 length: 13 amino acids. V was shortened by 6 bases and J by 4 bases, with 12 bases between the two germline ends. The germline gives CDR1 MNHEY, CDR2 SMNVEV (reference sequence). In nucleotides, the CDR3 is TGTGCCAGCAGGCGGGGGGACGGCTATGGCTACACCTTC. Translated, it gives CASRRGDGYGYTF.

The rearrangement uses TRBV6-1 and TRBJ2-7, with D possibly matching TRBD1 (6 bases). In germline, CDR1 is MNHNS, CDR2 SASEGT. The CDR3 totals 11 residues. Trimming cost V 10 bases and J 2 bases, with 9 bases left between them. In nucleotides, the CDR3 is TGTGCCACCAGGACAGCCTACGAGCAGTACTTC. It is translated as CATRTAYEQYF.

V and J are TRBV28 and TRBJ2-7; D possibly corresponds to TRBD1 (6 bases). From germline, CDR1 is MDHEN and CDR2 SYDVKM. The CDR3 is 14 amino acids. Between the trimmed V and J ends, which lost 5 bases and 1 base, there was a span of 12 bases. The CDR3 protein is CASSPPQGSYEQYF. In nucleotides, the CDR3 is TGTGCCAGCAGTCCTCCCCAGGGGTCCTACGAGCAGTACTTC. Supplemented by reference TRBV28 and TRBJ2-7, the full variable domain reads DVKVTQSSRYLVKRTGEKVFLECVQDMDHENMFWYRQDPGLGLRLIYFSYDVKMKEKGDIPEGYSVSREKKERFSLILESASTNQTSMYLCASSPPQGSYEQYFGPGTRLTVT.

This clone is a singleton in its sample. The chain employs TRBV28 and TRBJ1-1; no firm D call. The V end was cut by 1 base, the J end by 6 bases, with 6 bases between. The CDR3 has 12 amino acids. Germline V gives CDR1 MDHEN, CDR2 SYDVKM. The CDR3 is CASSLSRSEAFF. Here the CDR3 DNA reads TGTGCCAGCAGTTTATCGAGGTCTGAAGCTTTCTTT.

The rearrangement links TRBV19 to TRBJ1-1; 8 bases map to TRBD1. Germline assignment: CDR1 LNHDA and CDR2 SQIVND (reference sequence). Trimming cost V 1 base and J 7 bases; bases outside gene matches: 2. This CDR3 spans 13 amino acids. The CDR3 protein is CASSIGDRGEAFF. The DNA for the CDR3 is TGTGCCAGTAGTATAGGTGACAGGGGTGAAGCTTTCTTT. The entire variable domain, with the rest obtained from reference TRBV19 and TRBJ1-1, is as follows: DGGITQSPKYLFRKEGQNVTLSCEQNLNHDAMYWYRQDPGQGLRLIYYSQIVNDFQKGDIAEGYSVSREKKESFPLTVTSAQKNPTAFYLCASSIGDRGEAFFGQGTRLTVV.

This clone is deemed medium-sized. The rearrangement links TRBV28 to TRBJ2-3; TRBD2 agrees at 7 bases. Per germline, CDR1 MDHEN and CDR2 SYDVKM. The ends lost 3 bases at V and 3 bases at J; junction bases unmatched: 6. The CDR3 extends over 15 amino acids. The CDR3 is CASSFPSGLTDTQYF. The CDR3 nucleotides are TGTGCCAGCAGTTTTCCTTCGGGACTAACAGATACGCAGTATTTT.

The chain couples TRBV21-1 to TRBJ2-3; the table's D call, TRBD2, has no DNA check behind it. TRBV21-1 is labeled a pseudogene. The CDR3 extends over 16 amino acids. The CDR3 spells CASSSRSGTLTDTQYF. The CDR3 DNA sequence: TGTGCCAGCAGCAGCAGATCCGGGACTCTCACAGATACGCAGTATTTT.

The chain carries TRBV19 and TRBJ1-1; 7 bases match TRBD1. The V gene's germline CDR1 is LNHDA and CDR2 SQIVND (reference sequence). Germline trimming cut 6 bases from V and 1 base from J; bases unmatched to any gene: 5. The CDR3 length is 14 residues. CDR3 region: CASSRQGGNTEAFF. The CDR3 bases are TGTGCCAGTAGCAGACAGGGCGGGAACACTGAAGCTTTCTTT.